The rows below give T cell receptor beta chains drawn from one sample of a study of control samples from healthy donors and cancer patients. Clones were sequenced by immunoSEQ multiplex PCR, and TCRdb holds only the in-frame ones, with some missing. Among over 200,000 clones, more than 65% were seen once, and the ten largest hold about 14%. Sequencing input: PBMCs. These receptors were obtained from an older woman with lung cancer. The CDR3 runs from the conserved cysteine through the conserved F or W. A D gene is named only where the DNA matches it firmly. Part of the rows lack a size; the others show once, few, many or a class for expanded clones.

NA	15	NA	TRBV7-2	TRBJ2-5	TGTGCCAGCAGCTCTTGGACCCACATCCCCGAGACCCAGTACTTC	CASSSWTHIPETQYF
NA	13	NA	TRBV12-5	TRBJ1-1	TGTGCTAGTGGTTTGGCTTCTTTCACTGAAGCTTTCTTT	CASGLASFTEAFF
TRBD1	14	NA	TRBV5-1	TRBJ2-5	TGCGCCAGCAGCTTGATGCAGGGGGCAGAGACCCAGTACTTC	CASSLMQGAETQYF
TRBD1	14	NA	TRBV6-5	TRBJ1-5	TGTGCCAGCAGTAAGACAGGGGGCCGACAGCCCCAGCATTTT	CASSKTGGRQPQHF
TRBD2	15	few	TRBV15	TRBJ2-1	TGTGCCACCAGCGGGTCCGGGACTAGTTCGGATGAGCAGTTCTTC	CATSGSGTSSDEQFF
NA	17	NA	TRBV1	TRBJ2-1	TGCACCAGCAGCCAGTCCGGGACTAGCGGTTCCTACAATGAGCAGTTCTTC	CTSSQSGTSGSYNEQFF
NA	15	NA	TRBV9	TRBJ1-2	TGTGCCAGCAGCGTAGACCCAGGTCGGGGGAGTGGCTACACCTTC	CASSVDPGRGSGYTF
NA	13	NA	TRBV6-6	TRBJ2-1	TGTGCCAGCAGGGGGGGACAGTACAATGAGCAGTTCTTC	CASRGGQYNEQFF
TRBD2	15	NA	TRBV7-3	TRBJ2-1	TGTGCCAGCAGCCGAGCGGGGGGGCCAGACAATGAGCAGTTCTTC	CASSRAGGPDNEQFF
NA	11	NA	TRBV7-9	TRBJ1-2	TGTGCCAGCAGCCCGGCATATGGCTACACCTTC	CASSPAYGYTF
NA	15	NA	TRBV18	TRBJ1-6	TGTGCCAGCTCACCTGGGACTCTTAGCGGTTCACCCCTCCACTTT	CASSPGTLSGSPLHF
NA	14	NA	TRBV6-6	TRBJ1-3	TGTGCCAGCAGGTGGGGGGCGAGTGGAAACACCATATATTTT	CASRWGASGNTIYF
NA	14	many	TRBV6-5	TRBJ1-1	TGTGCCAGCAGTTACTCGGGGGATCACACTGAAGCTTTCTTT	CASSYSGDHTEAFF
NA	15	NA	TRBV11-2	TRBJ1-1	TGTGCCAGCAGCTGGGGACGGGTCCTGAACACTGAAGCTTTCTTT	CASSWGRVLNTEAFF
TRBD2	15	NA	TRBV27	TRBJ2-1	TGTGCCAGCAGGCGGACTAGCGGGAGTACGCATGAGCAGTTCTTC	CASRRTSGSTHEQFF
NA	14	NA	TRBV19	TRBJ1-6	TGTGCCAGTAGTATTCAGGGCCAAAATTCACCCCTCCACTTT	CASSIQGQNSPLHF
NA	18	NA	TRBV15	TRBJ1-5	TGTGCCACCAGCAGAGGTGCCCCACTGACGGGTCCTAAGCAGCCCCAGCATTTT	CATSRGAPLTGPKQPQHF
NA	16	NA	TRBV19	TRBJ2-7	TGTGCCAGTAGTATTGGGGACCAGCCTAGGACCTACGAGCAGTACTTC	CASSIGDQPRTYEQYF
NA	14	NA	TRBV19	TRBJ1-6	TGTGCCAGTAGTATACAGGGGCAAAATTCACCCCTCCACTTT	CASSIQGQNSPLHF
NA	13	NA	TRBV5-1	TRBJ2-5	TGCGCCAGCAGCCCCGGACAGAAAGAGACCCAGTACTTC	CASSPGQKETQYF
NA	18	NA	TRBV7-8	TRBJ1-5	TGTGCCAGCAGCGTAACAGGGTGGGGTCCGAATAGCAATCAGCCCCAGCATTTT	CASSVTGWGPNSNQPQHF
NA	13	NA	TRBV28	TRBJ1-5	TGTGCCAGCAGCCCCGACAGCAATCAGCCCCAGCATTTT	CASSPDSNQPQHF
NA	11	NA	TRBV28	TRBJ1-1	TGTGCCAGCCGACGGGACGGCGAAGCTTTCTTT	CASRRDGEAFF
TRBD1	17	NA	TRBV5-1	TRBJ1-5	TGCGCCAGCAGCTTGGAGGGACAGGAACTTCCAGGGTCGCCCCAGCATTTT	CASSLEGQELPGSPQHF
TRBD2	13	NA	TRBV30	TRBJ2-7	TGTGCCTGGAGTCCGACTAGCGGGGGGGAGAGGTACTTC	CAWSPTSGGERYF
NA	13	NA	TRBV6-5	TRBJ2-7	TGTGCCAGCAGCTCACAGGGCGGGCACGAGCAGTACTTC	CASSSQGGHEQYF
TRBD1	15	few	TRBV2	TRBJ2-5	TGTGCCGGGCAACCCGGGACAGGGGGCGAAGAGACCCAGTACTTC	CAGQPGTGGEETQYF
TRBD1	16	NA	TRBV7-9	TRBJ1-1	TGTGCCAGCAGCCCCCGGACAGGGCTCCTGGGCACTGAAGCTTTCTTT	CASSPRTGLLGTEAFF
NA	13	NA	TRBV28	TRBJ2-3	TGTGCCAGCAGTCGTAAGGTACCGGATACGCAGTATTTT	CASSRKVPDTQYF
TRBD1	15	NA	TRBV7-6	TRBJ2-1	TGTGCCAGCAGCGCACAGACAGGGTTCGAGAATGAGCAGTTCTTC	CASSAQTGFENEQFF